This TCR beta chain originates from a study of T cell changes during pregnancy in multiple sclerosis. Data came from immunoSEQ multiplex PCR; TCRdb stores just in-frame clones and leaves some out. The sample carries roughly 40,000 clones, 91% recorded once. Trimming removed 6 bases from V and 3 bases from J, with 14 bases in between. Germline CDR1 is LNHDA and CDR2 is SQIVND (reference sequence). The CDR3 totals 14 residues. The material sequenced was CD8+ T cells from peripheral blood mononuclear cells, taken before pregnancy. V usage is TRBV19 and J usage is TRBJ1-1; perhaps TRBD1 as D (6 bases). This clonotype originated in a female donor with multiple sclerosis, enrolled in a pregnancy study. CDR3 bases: TGTGCCAGTAGCCTCGGACAGAGCTACACTGAAGCTTTCTTT. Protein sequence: CASSLGQSYTEAFF.